The clone carrying this TCR beta chain was counted a few times. Libraries were made from RNA as TCR cDNA, using a modified protocol. TCRdb re-called the 5' RACE reads through MiXCR, storing one row per CDR3 protein. The sample has 350,000 to 400,000 distinct CDR3 sequences, roughly 27% seen once. This CDR3 has 14 residues. V lost 6 bases and J lost 8; bases outside the gene matches: 11. The V gene's germline CDR1 is MRHNA and CDR2 SNTAGT. This specimen comes from a study of identical twins' blood T cells. Study in general: About six alpha and roughly six beta libraries together yielded roughly 50 million reads.

The rearrangement links TRBV6-4 to TRBJ1-2; TRBD1 matches at 8 bases. The sample comprised PBMCs. The TCR comes from a woman between 18 and 50 years old in good health. Written as DNA, the CDR3 is TGTGCCAGCAGCGCCTCGGACAGGGTGGGAGGCTACACCTTC. Protein product: CASSASDRVGGYTF.